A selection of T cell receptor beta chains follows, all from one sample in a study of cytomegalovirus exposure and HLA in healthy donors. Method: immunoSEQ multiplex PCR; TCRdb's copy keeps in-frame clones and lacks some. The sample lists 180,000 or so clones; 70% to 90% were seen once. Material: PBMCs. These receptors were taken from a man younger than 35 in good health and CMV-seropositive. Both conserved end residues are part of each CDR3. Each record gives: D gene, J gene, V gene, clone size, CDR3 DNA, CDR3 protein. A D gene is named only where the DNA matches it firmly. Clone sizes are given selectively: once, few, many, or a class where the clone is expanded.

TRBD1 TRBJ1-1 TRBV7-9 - TGTTCCAGCAGCCCACCTCCAGACAGGGGGCTTAACACTGAAGCTTTCTTT CSSSPPPDRGLNTEAFF
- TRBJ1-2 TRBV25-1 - TGTGCCAGCAGCCAGGCAGGGGCTGACTATGGCTACACCTTC CASSQAGADYGYTF
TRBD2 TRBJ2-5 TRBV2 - TGTGCCAGCAGTGGGACTAGCGGGGTGAAGACCCAGTACTTC CASSGTSGVKTQYF
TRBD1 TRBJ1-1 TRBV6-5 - TGTGCCAGCAGTTTCAGGGGGCTGGCTTACACTGAAGCTTTCTTT CASSFRGLAYTEAFF
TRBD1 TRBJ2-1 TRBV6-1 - TGTGCCAGCACCCAAGCGGGACAGGGGGTTGGTGAGCAGTTCTTC CASTQAGQGVGEQFF
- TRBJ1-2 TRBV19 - TGTGCCAGTAGTATGTCAGTACAGGGATATGGCTACACCTTC CASSMSVQGYGYTF
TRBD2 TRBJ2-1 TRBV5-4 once TGTGCCAGCAGCCCCGGACTAGCGGGGGGGAATGAGCAGTTCTTC CASSPGLAGGNEQFF
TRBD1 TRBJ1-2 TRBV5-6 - TGTGCCAGCAGCTATCCCTTGTCGACAGGGTATTCCCCCTATGGCTACACCTTC CASSYPLSTGYSPYGYTF
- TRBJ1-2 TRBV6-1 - TGTGCCAGCATCCCCGATGGAACAGCCAACTATGGCTACACCTTC CASIPDGTANYGYTF
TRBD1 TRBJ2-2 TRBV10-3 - TGTGCCATCAGTGAGCCGACAGGGGGGAACACCGGGGAGCTGTTTTTT CAISEPTGGNTGELFF
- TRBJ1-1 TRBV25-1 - TGTGCCAGCAGTGGAGGACAGAGATACACTGAAGCTTTCTTT CASSGGQRYTEAFF
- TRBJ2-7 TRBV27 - TGTGCCAGCAGTTTAAACGGGGGCTCCTACGAGCAGTACTTC CASSLNGGSYEQYF
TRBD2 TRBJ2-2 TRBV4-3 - TGCGCCAGCAGCCAAGATTCTAGCGGGGGCACCGGGGAGCTGTTTTTT CASSQDSSGGTGELFF
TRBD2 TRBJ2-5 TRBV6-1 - TGTGCCAGCAGTGAACAGCGGGGGATCCAAGAGACCCAGTACTTC CASSEQRGIQETQYF
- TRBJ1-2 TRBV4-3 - TGCGCCAGCAGCCAAATTAAAAGCGGGGCCTCCTATGGCTACACCTTC CASSQIKSGASYGYTF
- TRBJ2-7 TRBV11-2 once TGTGCCAGCAGCTTAGTGTTGTCAAACTCCTACGAGCAGTACTTC CASSLVLSNSYEQYF
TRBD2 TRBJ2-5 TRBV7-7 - TGTGCTAGCAGCAGGACTAGCGGAATACAAGAGACCCAGTACTTC CASSRTSGIQETQYF
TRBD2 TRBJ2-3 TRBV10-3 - TGTGCCATTCAGAGGTCGGGACTATTCACAGATACGCAGTATTTT CAIQRSGLFTDTQYF
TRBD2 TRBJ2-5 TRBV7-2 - TGTGCCAGCAGCCTAAGGACTAGCGGGGCCCAAGAGACCCAGTACTTC CASSLRTSGAQETQYF
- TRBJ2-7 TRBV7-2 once TGTGCCAGCAGCGATGGACAGTTACCCTACGAGCAGTACTTC CASSDGQLPYEQYF
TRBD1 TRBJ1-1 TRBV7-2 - TGTGCCAGCAGCTATGACAGGGACTCTGAAGCTTTCTTT CASSYDRDSEAFF
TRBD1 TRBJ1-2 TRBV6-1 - TGTGCCAGCAGACAGGGGGATAACTATGGCTACACCTTC CASRQGDNYGYTF
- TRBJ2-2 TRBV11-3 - TGTGCCAGCAGCTTAGCCCGAGGACACCAGAACACCGGGGAGCTGTTTTTT CASSLARGHQNTGELFF